The next 14 T cell receptor beta chains were all read from a single sample in a study of blood T cell repertoires in COVID-19. TCRdb's copy holds only in-frame clones and misses some; the assay was immunoSEQ multiplex PCR. The sample holds tens of thousands of clones, roughly nine tenths seen once. The sample comprised peripheral blood. These receptors were taken from a man aged 50-60 years with active or convalescent COVID-19.

This clone has a single count. Different DNA sequences within this sample yield the same CDR3. V usage is TRBV3-1 (or the pseudogene TRBV3-2) and J usage is TRBJ2-1, with D unclear. The germline V gene has CDR1 LGHDT and CDR2 YNNKEL (reference sequence). The CDR3 sequence is 13 residues long. The V gene lost 1 base and the J gene lost 4 bases, with 5 bases spanning the gap. The CDR3 sequence is CASSQVSYNEQFF. The CDR3 DNA is TGTGCCAGCAGCCAAGTTAGTTACAATGAGCAGTTCTTC.

The chain is built from TRBV19 and TRBJ1-1; the D gene is possibly TRBD1 (6 bases). Germline V CDR1 and CDR2: LNHDA, SQIVND (reference sequence). V shed 7 bases and J shed 8 bases, with 17 bases lying between them. This CDR3 spans 13 amino acids. The CDR3 bases are TGTGCCAGTACCTCGGGACACCTCAGGGAAGCTTTCTTT. This gives the protein CASTSGHLREAFF.

The chain carries TRBV6-5 and TRBJ1-2; TRBD1 agrees at 7 bases. Germline CDR1 is MNHEY and CDR2 is SVGAGI. V trimming: 6 bases; J trimming: 4 bases; junction bases outside the gene matches: 8. This CDR3 comprises 14 residues. For the CDR3, the DNA is TGTGCCAGCAGCCGACAGGGAGAGGGCTATGGCTACACCTTC. This sequence encodes CASSRQGEGYGYTF.

The V and J genes are TRBV10-2 and TRBJ2-5; TRBD2 matches at 11 bases. Trimming at V came to 7 bases and at J to 2 bases, leaving 9 bases not matched to a gene. The CDR3 sequence is 16 residues long. Germline loops: CDR1 WSHSY, CDR2 SAAADI. In nucleotides, the CDR3 is TGCGCCAGCAAAGGGGGTGTAGCGGGGGGGCAAGAGACCCAGTACTTC. It is translated as CASKGGVAGGQETQYF.

V and J are TRBV27 and TRBJ1-2; TRBD1 aligns across 9 bases. After removal of 4 bases from V and 8 bases from J, the junction contained 8 bases not matched to a gene. This CDR3 spans 14 amino acids. Germline V gives CDR1 MNHEY, CDR2 SMNVEV (reference sequence). The CDR3 DNA follows: TGTGCCAGCAGTTCCTCCCGACAGGGGGGAGGCTACACCTTC. It translates to CASSSSRQGGGYTF.

This clone was counted only a few times. The V call is TRBV27, the J call TRBJ2-7, with 13 bases fitting TRBD2. V was pared by 10 bases and J by 5 bases, with 8 bases of the junction left unmatched. The germline V gene encodes CDR1 MNHEY and CDR2 SMNVEV (reference sequence). The length of the CDR3 is 14 residues. The CDR3 region has the DNA TGTGCCACCGTTAGACTAGCGGGGGGACACGAGCAGTACTTC. This codes for CATVRLAGGHEQYF.

The CDR3 nucleotides read TGTGCCAGCAGCTTAAATTCTTTGGAGACCCAGTACTTC. It yields the protein CASSLNSLETQYF. The gene calls are TRBV11-2 and TRBJ2-5; D uncertain. Per germline, CDR1 SGHAT and CDR2 FQNNGV. The CDR3 is 13 amino acids. Deletions cut 2 bases from V and 5 bases from J, with 9 bases between.

CDR3 coding DNA: TGTGCCAGCAGTGGCAGTATGAACACTGAAGCTTTCTTT. It translates to CASSGSMNTEAFF. The chain couples TRBV28 to TRBJ1-1, with D unclear. CDR1 MDHEN and CDR2 SYDVKM come from the germline V gene. V was shortened by 5 bases and J by 0 bases, with 7 bases between the two germline ends. The CDR3 loop spans 13 amino acids. The full variable domain, with the rest looked up from reference TRBV28 and TRBJ1-1, is DVKVTQSSRYLVKRTGEKVFLECVQDMDHENMFWYRQDPGLGLRLIYFSYDVKMKEKGDIPEGYSVSREKKERFSLILESASTNQTSMYLCASSGSMNTEAFFGQGTRLTVV.

This clone was detected only a few times. V usage is TRBV18 and J usage is TRBJ2-7; 10 bases line up with TRBD1. Per germline, CDR1 KGHSH and CDR2 LQKENI. Trimming at V came to 4 bases and at J to 0 bases, leaving 9 bases not matched to a gene. The CDR3 consists of 17 residues. In nucleotides, the CDR3 is TGTGCCAGCTCACAAACCGGGACAGGGGTAACCTCCTACGAGCAGTACTTC. It translates to CASSQTGTGVTSYEQYF.

There are a few counts of this clone. The chain has TRBV4-1 and TRBJ2-1; 8 bases map to TRBD2. Germline CDR1 reads MGHRA; CDR2 reads YSYEKL. J lost 7 bases, V lost 5 bases, and 13 bases had no gene match. The CDR3 loop spans 16 amino acids. The CDR3 DNA follows: TGCGCCAGCAGCTCCCCCGGGAGGGGCGAGGGTAATGAGCAGTTCTTC. Translated: CASSSPGRGEGNEQFF.

CDR3 DNA sequence: TGTGCCAGCAGCTGGACGGGACAGGGGAAGGGCGGCGAGCAGTACGTC. Amino acid sequence: CASSWTGQGKGGEQYV. The chain couples TRBV5-4 to TRBJ2-7; TRBD1 matches 10 bases. V lost 3 bases and J lost 6; bases outside the gene matches: 12. The CDR3 extends over 16 amino acids. Germline V CDR1 and CDR2: SGHNT, YYREEE (reference sequence).

The V and J genes are TRBV12-5 and TRBJ2-1; TRBD2 matches 8 bases. Germline CDR1 and CDR2: LGHNT and FRNRAP. Trimming took 2 bases from V and 5 from J; bases not matched to a gene: 11. This CDR3 spans 17 amino acids. The CDR3 region is CASGLIVTGGSNNEQFF. The CDR3 region has the DNA TGTGCTAGTGGTTTGATCGTCACGGGAGGGTCCAACAATGAGCAGTTCTTC.

The gene calls are TRBV7-2 and TRBJ2-2; 7 bases line up with TRBD2. CDR3 length equals 15 residues. CDR1 is SGHTA and CDR2 is FQGNSA in the germline V gene. V trimming: 2 bases; J trimming: 7 bases; junction bases outside the gene matches: 7. The CDR3 DNA follows: TGTGCCAGCAGCTTATCCCCAACGGGGGGCGGGGAGCTGTTTTTT. Translating gives CASSLSPTGGGELFF.

V usage is TRBV19 and J usage is TRBJ2-5; 9 nucleotides align to TRBD1. V trimming: 4 bases; J trimming: 5 bases; junction bases outside the gene matches: 5. Germline CDR1 LNHDA, CDR2 SQIVND (reference sequence). This CDR3 region has 14 residues. CDR3 region: CASSKGQGYETQYF. In DNA, the CDR3 is TGTGCCAGTAGTAAGGGACAGGGCTATGAGACCCAGTACTTC.